This T cell receptor (beta chain) is from a study of lymphopenia after photon versus proton radiotherapy. Study-wide results and limits: Post-nadir diversity loss with photons came from oligoclonal expansion, particularly CD8+ Temra cells. Under photons, naive T cells and diversity fell while effector/memory populations rose.

Details on this clone: Its antigen is unknown.

Clones were read by immunoSEQ multiplex PCR, and TCRdb kept only the in-frame ones, dropping some. The table includes about 18,000 clones, 80% to 90% detected once. V gave up 4 bases and J gave up 7 bases; unmatched junction bases: 7. This CDR3 contains 13 residues. In germline, CDR1 is LNHNV, CDR2 YYDKDF (reference sequence). The receptor was derived from a man aged 70 or older with pancreatic cancer. This specimen was peripheral blood, taken from a patient treated with proton-based radiotherapy. The chain uses TRBV15 and TRBJ2-7, with TRBD1 matching 7 bases. This CDR3 reads CATSIDRVGEQYF. CDR3 in DNA: TGTGCCACCAGCATAGACAGGGTCGGGGAGCAGTACTTC.